The entry below gives a single TCR beta chain sequence along with its context. Antigen unknown. CDR3 length: 14 amino acids. Germline V gene sequence: CDR1 SGHNT, CDR2 YENEEA. The V end lost 5 bases, the J end lost 7 bases, and 15 bases lay between the germline ends. Assay: immunoSEQ multiplex PCR; the TCRdb copy retains only in-frame clones and omits some. The sample consists of about 5,100 clones, over 95% of them appearing once. The data are from a study of naive CD8 T cells in extremely preterm neonates. Points from the study as a whole: Preterm neonates had significantly lower iChao1 richness than other age groups. Preterm infants showed shorter CDR3s, fewer N additions and less trimming than older groups.

Sequenced: naive CD8+ T cells from blood. This receptor was taken from a human donor in good health. The rearrangement joins TRBV11-3 to TRBJ1-5; D gene uncertain. The CDR3 spells CASSLIKRMQPQHF. The DNA for the CDR3 is TGTGCCAGCAGCCTCATAAAGCGAATGCAGCCCCAGCATTTT.